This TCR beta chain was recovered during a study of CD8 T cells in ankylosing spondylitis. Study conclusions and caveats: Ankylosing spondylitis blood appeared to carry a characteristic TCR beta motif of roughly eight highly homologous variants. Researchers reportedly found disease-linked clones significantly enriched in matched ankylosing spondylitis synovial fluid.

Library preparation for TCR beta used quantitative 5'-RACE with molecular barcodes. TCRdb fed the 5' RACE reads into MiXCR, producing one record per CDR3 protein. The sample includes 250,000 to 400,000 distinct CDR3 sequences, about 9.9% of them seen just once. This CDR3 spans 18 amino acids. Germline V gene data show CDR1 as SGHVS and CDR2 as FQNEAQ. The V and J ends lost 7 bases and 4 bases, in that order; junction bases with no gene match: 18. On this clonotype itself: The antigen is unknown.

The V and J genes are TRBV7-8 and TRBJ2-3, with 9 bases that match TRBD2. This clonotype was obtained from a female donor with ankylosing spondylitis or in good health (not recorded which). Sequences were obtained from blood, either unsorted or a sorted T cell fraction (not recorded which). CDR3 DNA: TGTGCCAGCACCCAACAGCGGGGGGCCCTCTATCAAGCAGATACGCAGTATTTT. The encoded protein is CASTQQRGALYQADTQYF. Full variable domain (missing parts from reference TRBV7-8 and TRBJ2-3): GAGVSQSPRYKVAKRGQDVALRCDPISGHVSLFWYQQALGQGPEFLTYFQNEAQLDKSGLPSDRFFAERPEGSVSTLKIQRTQQEDSAVYLCASTQQRGALYQADTQYFGPGTRLTVL.